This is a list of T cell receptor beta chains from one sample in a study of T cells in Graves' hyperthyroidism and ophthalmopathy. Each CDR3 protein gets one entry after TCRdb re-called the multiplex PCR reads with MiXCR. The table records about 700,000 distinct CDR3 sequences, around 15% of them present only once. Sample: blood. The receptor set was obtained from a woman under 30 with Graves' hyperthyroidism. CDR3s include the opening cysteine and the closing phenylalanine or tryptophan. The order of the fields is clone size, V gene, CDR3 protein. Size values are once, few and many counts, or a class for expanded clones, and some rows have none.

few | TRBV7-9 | CASSSSAGAGSYNEQFF
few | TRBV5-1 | CASSLGIDWTEAFF
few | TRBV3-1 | CASSQVRGSYGYTF
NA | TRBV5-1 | CASSPGTPLVHEQFF
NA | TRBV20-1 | CSARANLVNSYGYTF
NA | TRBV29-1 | CSVVGSPYHMNTEAFF
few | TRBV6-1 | CASRKGVVPSTDTQYF
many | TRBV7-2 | CASSLARQLEAFF
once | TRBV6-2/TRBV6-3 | CASSYTTSYEQYF
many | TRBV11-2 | CASSPGHSQETQYF
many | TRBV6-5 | CASSYGTGRGTDTQYF
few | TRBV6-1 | CASRPPGGSGRHPTDTQYF
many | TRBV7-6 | CASSLGFLGLTEAFF
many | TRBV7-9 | CASSRGTGDSYEQYF
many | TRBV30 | CAWSVGAEQFF
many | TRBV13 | CASTHITPNEQFF
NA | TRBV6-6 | CASSYDGRIYNEQFF
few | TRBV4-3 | CASSQDGMDSEQFF
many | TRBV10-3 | CAISVRAGGHEQYF
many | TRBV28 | CASSRDRGRSDTQYF
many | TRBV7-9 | CASSPLRSSSYEQYF
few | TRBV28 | CASTVPGRINEQFF
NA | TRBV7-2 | CASRGTSGRAGTQYF
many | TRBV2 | CASTTLKDSYTF
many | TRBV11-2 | CASSLDPGSYNEQFF
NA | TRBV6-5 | CASSYSGTGNYGYTF
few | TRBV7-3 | CASSLLGLAVLEEQYF
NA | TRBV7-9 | CASSLRPGQGKNEQFF
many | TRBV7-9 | CASSLGYSNQPQHF
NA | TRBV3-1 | CASSQDGRNTGELSF
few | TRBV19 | CASSRNRGPVSPYQPQHF
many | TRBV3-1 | CASSQERLLKQYF
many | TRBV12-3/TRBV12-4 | CASSRDSPYEQYF
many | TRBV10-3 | CAISEGGPNEQFF
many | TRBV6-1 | CASSRGGLVYEQYF